A selection of T cell receptor beta chains follows, all from one sample in a study of cytomegalovirus exposure and HLA in healthy donors. Here immunoSEQ multiplex PCR was the method, and the copy in TCRdb shows in-frame clones only, minus some. The sample includes 75,000 to 100,000 clones, roughly four fifths of them seen just once. Input material: PBMCs. These receptors originate from a man in his thirties or forties in good health and CMV-seronegative. Each CDR3 is given with its conserved first and last residue. A D gene is named only where the DNA matches it firmly. Clone size, where shown, is once, few, many, or a class for clones that have expanded.

J,D,size,V,DNA,CDR3
TRBJ1-2,TRBD1,NA,TRBV9,TGTGCCAGCAGCCCGGACAGGGGGAGGTTAAGTGGCTACACCTTC,CASSPDRGRLSGYTF
TRBJ2-1,NA,NA,TRBV18,TGTGCCAGCTTATATAGCTCCTACAATGAGCAGTTCTTC,CASLYSSYNEQFF
TRBJ2-3,NA,NA,TRBV6-1,TGTGCCAGCAGTGACCGGGACACGGACACAGATACGCAGTATTTT,CASSDRDTDTDTQYF
TRBJ1-1,NA,NA,TRBV7-2,TGTGCCAGCAGCTCGGGGACTAGCACTGAAGCTTTCTTT,CASSSGTSTEAFF
TRBJ1-1,NA,NA,TRBV4-2,TGTGCCAGCAGCCAGACCGACGGACAGTTAAACACTGAAGCTTTCTTT,CASSQTDGQLNTEAFF
TRBJ1-1,NA,NA,TRBV29-1,TGCAGCGTGGGGGGCCACAGCGGGGTACCTGAAGCTTTCTTT,CSVGGHSGVPEAFF
TRBJ1-4,NA,NA,TRBV15,TGTGCCACCAGCGGGGTGACAGGTTTAAATGAAAAACTGTTTTTT,CATSGVTGLNEKLFF
TRBJ2-5,TRBD2,NA,TRBV4-2,TGTGCCAGCAGCCAACTTAGCGGGGGAGCAAGGGGGACCCAAGAGACCCAGTACTTC,CASSQLSGGARGTQETQYF
TRBJ2-3,TRBD1,NA,TRBV11-3,TGTGCCAGCAGCTTACGCCCGGGACAGAGCACAGATACGCAGTATTTT,CASSLRPGQSTDTQYF
TRBJ2-7,TRBD1,NA,TRBV27,TGTGCCAGCAGCTTAAGACAGGGCCTCTACGAGCAGTACTTC,CASSLRQGLYEQYF
TRBJ1-2,NA,NA,TRBV19,TGTGCCAGTAGTATAAAGACAAGTGGCTACACCTTC,CASSIKTSGYTF
TRBJ2-1,TRBD1,NA,TRBV29-1,TGCAGCGTTTCAGGGGGCGTTAGGAATGAGCAGTTCTTC,CSVSGGVRNEQFF
TRBJ2-1,NA,NA,TRBV7-3,TGTGCCAGCAGCGTTGCTAGCTCTGCCTACAATGAGCAGTTCTTC,CASSVASSAYNEQFF
TRBJ2-3,NA,NA,TRBV27,TGTGCCAGCACCCCGACGGGTGGATACACAGATACGCAGTATTTT,CASTPTGGYTDTQYF
TRBJ1-3,TRBD1,NA,TRBV13,TGTGCCAGCGGAACAGGGGGTACTGGAAACACCATATATTTT,CASGTGGTGNTIYF
TRBJ1-2,NA,NA,TRBV27,TGTGCCACCAGCAGGGGTGGCGACAGATCCAACTATGGCTACACCTTC,CATSRGGDRSNYGYTF
TRBJ1-2,NA,NA,TRBV19,TGTGCCAGTGCGGATTGGCAAGTTAACTATGGCTACACCTTC,CASADWQVNYGYTF
TRBJ2-3,TRBD2,NA,TRBV27,TGTGCCAGCAGTTCTAGCGGGGCAGGAGATACGCAATATTTT,CASSSSGAGDTQYF
TRBJ1-2,NA,NA,TRBV28,TGTGCCACGGCCCGGGGAATAAGAGGAACCTTC,CATARGIRGTF
TRBJ2-4,TRBD1,NA,TRBV5-1,TGCGCCAGCAGCTCGGGACAGGGGAAGGACTTC,CASSSGQGKDF
TRBJ2-1,TRBD2,NA,TRBV28,TGTGCCAGCAGCTATCGGACTAGCGGCCTTCGTGAGCAGTTCTTC,CASSYRTSGLREQFF
TRBJ1-1,NA,NA,TRBV11-3,TGTGCCAGCAGCTTGAGAGTGCAAACGAACACTGAAGCTTTCTTT,CASSLRVQTNTEAFF
TRBJ2-1,TRBD2,NA,TRBV2,TGTGCCAGCAGTGAATCCGGACTAGCGGGGAATGAGCAGTTCTTC,CASSESGLAGNEQFF
TRBJ2-1,TRBD2,NA,TRBV7-3,TGTGCCAGCAGCTTAAGGGCTAGCGGTCGTTACAATGAGCAGTTCTTC,CASSLRASGRYNEQFF
TRBJ1-1,TRBD1,NA,TRBV29-1,TGCAGCGCTATGGGACAGAAGAACACTGAAGCTTTCTTT,CSAMGQKNTEAFF
TRBJ1-3,NA,NA,TRBV15,TGTGCCACCAGCAGAACCAGGGGTTTTGGGGACACCATATATTTT,CATSRTRGFGDTIYF
TRBJ2-2,TRBD2,few,TRBV5-4,TGTGCCAGCAGCTGGGGACTAGCGGGAGGAACCGGGGAGCTGTTTTTT,CASSWGLAGGTGELFF
TRBJ2-1,NA,NA,TRBV9,TGTGCCAGCAGCGCCAGAGGGACATCCTTTGAGCAGTTCTTC,CASSARGTSFEQFF
TRBJ1-1,NA,NA,TRBV6-5,TGTGCCAGCAGTTTTTCGGACACTGAAGCTTTCTTT,CASSFSDTEAFF
TRBJ2-3,TRBD2,NA,TRBV7-6,TGTGCCAGCAGCTTAGCGACTAGCGGGGGCACAACAGATACGCAGTATTTT,CASSLATSGGTTDTQYF
TRBJ2-5,TRBD2,NA,TRBV4-3,TGCGCCAGCAGCCAAGATGCGGAGCGGGGGGACGGAGAGACCCAGTACTTC,CASSQDAERGDGETQYF
TRBJ2-3,TRBD2,NA,TRBV9,TGTGCCAGCAGCGTAGGGGGACTAGCATTAGATACGCAGTATTTT,CASSVGGLALDTQYF
TRBJ1-2,NA,NA,TRBV4-3,TGCGCCAGCAGCCAAGAATTTACAGGCACCTATGGCTACACCTTC,CASSQEFTGTYGYTF
TRBJ1-5,NA,few,TRBV2,TGTGCCAGCAGGGGGGAGGGTGGCCAGCCCCAGCATTTT,CASRGEGGQPQHF
TRBJ1-1,NA,NA,TRBV19,TGTGCCAGTAGTATCGGGGCGCGGGGCAACACTGAAGCTTTCTTT,CASSIGARGNTEAFF
TRBJ2-3,NA,NA,TRBV29-1,TGCAGCGTTAGCGGGTATGGTACAGATACGCAGTATTTT,CSVSGYGTDTQYF
TRBJ2-1,TRBD2,NA,TRBV19,TGTGCCAGTAGTGCCGGGACTAGCGGGAACTACAATGAGCAGTTCTTC,CASSAGTSGNYNEQFF
TRBJ1-1,NA,few,TRBV4-2,TGTGCCAGCAGCCAAGACAGGGGACTGAACACTGAAGCTTTCTTT,CASSQDRGLNTEAFF
TRBJ1-3,NA,once,TRBV7-6,TGTGCCAGCAGCTTAGTAGGGGACTCTGGAAACACCATATATTTT,CASSLVGDSGNTIYF
TRBJ2-1,TRBD1,NA,TRBV11-3,TGTGCCAGCAGTGTACAGGGGGTTAATAATGAGCAGTTCTTC,CASSVQGVNNEQFF
TRBJ2-3,TRBD2,NA,TRBV7-3,TGTGCCAGCAGCCCCCAACTAGCGGGATTGAAGGCTACGCAGTATTTT,CASSPQLAGLKATQYF
TRBJ1-2,NA,NA,TRBV27,TGTGCCAGCAGTTCTCCCAGGGTAGGCCCTGGCTACACCTTC,CASSSPRVGPGYTF
TRBJ1-4,NA,few,TRBV2,TGTGCCACCAACCAGGCAGGGGACCCCTCAACTAATGAAAAACTGTTTTTT,CATNQAGDPSTNEKLFF